This T cell receptor (beta chain) came from a study of beta chain features in type 1 diabetes. Study-level information: Cell yields, gender and age were comparable in patients and healthy donors.

Notes on the study in general: A possible short-template PCR bias applies equally to patients and controls. Shortening that was moderate but significant affected the TCRB CDR3s of Type 1 diabetes patients in all four CD4+ subsets. Type 1 diabetes patients had VDJ junctions that carried fewer insertions and more deletions.

CDR3 length: 16 residues. V was shortened by 0 bases and J by 0 bases, with 11 bases between the two germline ends. Germline-derived CDR1 and CDR2 are SGHNT and YYREEE (reference sequence). Sorted populations all exceeded 98% purity. As concerns this clone: The target antigen is unknown.

Reverse transcribing all isolated RNA meant expressed TCRB transcripts were sequenced. Using immunoSEQ multiplex PCR, the repertoire was profiled, and TCRdb retains in-frame clones only, with some absent. The sample consists of 500,000 to 650,000 clones, roughly 12% of them appearing once. What was sequenced was naive CD4+ T cells from blood. The chain is built from TRBV5-4 and TRBJ2-3; TRBD2 might be the D (6 bases). This TCR was sampled from a man aged 25 to 45 with type 1 diabetes. The CDR3 spells CASSLVRGVSTDTQYF. CDR3 DNA: TGTGCCAGCAGCTTGGTTCGCGGGGTGAGCACAGATACGCAGTATTTT.